This T cell receptor beta chain was observed in a study of monozygotic twins with inflammatory bowel disease. Points from the study as a whole: The results supported no single strong signal or clonotype associated with IBD. Telling different T cell subtypes apart from each other was not possible.

Per-sample cDNA came from eight separate reactions. Reprocessing the 5' RACE reads, TCRdb reports a single entry for every CDR3 protein and omits DNA. The sample table sets out 150,000 or so distinct CDR3 sequences. The CDR3 runs to 17 residues. The germline CDR1 and CDR2 sequences are SGHRS and YFSETQ. For this clonotype: Its specificity is not known.

The chain recombines TRBV5-1 with TRBJ2-3; there is no DNA to check the TCRdb D call of TRBD2. This TCR derives from a human donor with ulcerative colitis or Crohn's disease, or a healthy co-twin of an affected twin (not recorded which). Sequenced material: blood. CDR3 in amino acids: CASSSRRLAGRTDTQYF.